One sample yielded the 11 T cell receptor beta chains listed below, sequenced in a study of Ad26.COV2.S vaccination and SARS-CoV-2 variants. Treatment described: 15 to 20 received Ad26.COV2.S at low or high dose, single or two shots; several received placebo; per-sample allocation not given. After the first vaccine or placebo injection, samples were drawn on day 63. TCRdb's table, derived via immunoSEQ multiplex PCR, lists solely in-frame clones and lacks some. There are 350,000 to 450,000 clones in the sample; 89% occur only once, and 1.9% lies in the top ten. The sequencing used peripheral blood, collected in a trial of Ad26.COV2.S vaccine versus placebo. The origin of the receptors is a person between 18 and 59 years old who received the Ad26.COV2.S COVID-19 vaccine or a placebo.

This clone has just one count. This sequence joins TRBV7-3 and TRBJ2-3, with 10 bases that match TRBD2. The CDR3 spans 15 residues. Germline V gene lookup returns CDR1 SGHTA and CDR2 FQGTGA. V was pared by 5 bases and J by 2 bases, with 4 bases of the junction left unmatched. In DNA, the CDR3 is TGTGCCAGCAGCCCCGGGACTAGCGTCACAGATACGCAGTATTTT. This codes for CASSPGTSVTDTQYF.

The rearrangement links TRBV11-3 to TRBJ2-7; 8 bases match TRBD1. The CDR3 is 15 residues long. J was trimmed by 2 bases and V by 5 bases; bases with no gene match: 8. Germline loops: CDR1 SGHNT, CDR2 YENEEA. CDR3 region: CASSARDRSTYEQYF. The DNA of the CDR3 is TGTGCCAGCAGCGCCCGGGACAGGAGTACCTACGAGCAGTACTTC.

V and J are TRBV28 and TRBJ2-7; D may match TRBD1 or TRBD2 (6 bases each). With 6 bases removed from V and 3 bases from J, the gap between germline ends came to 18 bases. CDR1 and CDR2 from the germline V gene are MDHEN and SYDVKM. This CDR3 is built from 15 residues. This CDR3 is CASRPTRGARYEQYF. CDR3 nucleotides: TGTGCCAGCAGGCCTACTAGGGGGGCGCGCTACGAGCAGTACTTC.

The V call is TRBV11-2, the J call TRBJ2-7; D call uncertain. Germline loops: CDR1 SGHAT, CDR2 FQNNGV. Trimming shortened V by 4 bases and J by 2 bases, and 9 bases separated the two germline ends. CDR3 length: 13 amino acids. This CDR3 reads CASSYSEAYEQYF. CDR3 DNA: TGTGCCAGCAGCTACTCAGAAGCCTACGAGCAGTACTTC.

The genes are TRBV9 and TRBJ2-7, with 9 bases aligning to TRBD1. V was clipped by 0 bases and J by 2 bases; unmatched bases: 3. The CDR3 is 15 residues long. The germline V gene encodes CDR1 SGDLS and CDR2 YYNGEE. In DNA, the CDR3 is TGTGCCAGCAGCGTAGGTGGGACAGGGACCTACGAGCAGTACTTC. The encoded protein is CASSVGGTGTYEQYF.

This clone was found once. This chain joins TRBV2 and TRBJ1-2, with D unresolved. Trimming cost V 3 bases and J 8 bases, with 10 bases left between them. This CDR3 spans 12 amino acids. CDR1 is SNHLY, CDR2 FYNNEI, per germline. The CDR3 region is CASSDPGDGYTF. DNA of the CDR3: TGTGCCAGCAGTGATCCGGGAGACGGCTACACCTTC.

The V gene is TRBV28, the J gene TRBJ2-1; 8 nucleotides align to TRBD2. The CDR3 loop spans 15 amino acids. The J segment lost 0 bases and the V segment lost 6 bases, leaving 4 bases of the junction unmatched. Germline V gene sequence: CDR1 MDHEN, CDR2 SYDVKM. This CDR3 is CASRTAGVSYNEQFF. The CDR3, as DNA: TGTGCCAGCAGGACAGCGGGAGTCTCCTACAATGAGCAGTTCTTC.

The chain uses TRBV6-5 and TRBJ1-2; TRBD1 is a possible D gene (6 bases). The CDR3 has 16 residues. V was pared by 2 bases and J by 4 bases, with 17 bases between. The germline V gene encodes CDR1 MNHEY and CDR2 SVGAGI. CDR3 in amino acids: CASSYNPDSQTYGYTF. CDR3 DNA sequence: TGTGCCAGCAGTTACAACCCGGACAGTCAAACCTATGGCTACACCTTC.

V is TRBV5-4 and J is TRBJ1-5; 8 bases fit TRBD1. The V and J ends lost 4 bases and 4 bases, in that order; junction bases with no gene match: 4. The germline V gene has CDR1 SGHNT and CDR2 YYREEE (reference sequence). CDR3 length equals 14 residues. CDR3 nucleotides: TGTGCCAGCAGCGAAGGACAGGGTAATCAGCCCCAGCATTTT. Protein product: CASSEGQGNQPQHF.

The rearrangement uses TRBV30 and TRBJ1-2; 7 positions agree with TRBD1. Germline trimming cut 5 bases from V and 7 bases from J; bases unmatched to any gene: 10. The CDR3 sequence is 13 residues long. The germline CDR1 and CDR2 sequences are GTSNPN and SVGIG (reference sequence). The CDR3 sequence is CAWALQGSVGYTF. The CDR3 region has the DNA TGTGCCTGGGCGTTACAGGGGTCCGTTGGCTACACCTTC. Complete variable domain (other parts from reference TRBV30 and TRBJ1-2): SQTIHQWPATLVQPVGSPLSLECTVEGTSNPNLYWYRQAAGRGLQLLFYSVGIGQISSEVPQNLSASRPQDRQFILSSKKLLLSDSGFYLCAWALQGSVGYTFGSGTRLTVV.

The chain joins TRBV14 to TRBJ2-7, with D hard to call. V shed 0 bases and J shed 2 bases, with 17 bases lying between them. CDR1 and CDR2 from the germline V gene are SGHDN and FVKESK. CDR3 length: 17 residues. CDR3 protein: CASSQETWYGGPYEQYF. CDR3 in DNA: TGTGCCAGCAGCCAAGAAACATGGTATGGCGGACCCTACGAGCAGTACTTC.